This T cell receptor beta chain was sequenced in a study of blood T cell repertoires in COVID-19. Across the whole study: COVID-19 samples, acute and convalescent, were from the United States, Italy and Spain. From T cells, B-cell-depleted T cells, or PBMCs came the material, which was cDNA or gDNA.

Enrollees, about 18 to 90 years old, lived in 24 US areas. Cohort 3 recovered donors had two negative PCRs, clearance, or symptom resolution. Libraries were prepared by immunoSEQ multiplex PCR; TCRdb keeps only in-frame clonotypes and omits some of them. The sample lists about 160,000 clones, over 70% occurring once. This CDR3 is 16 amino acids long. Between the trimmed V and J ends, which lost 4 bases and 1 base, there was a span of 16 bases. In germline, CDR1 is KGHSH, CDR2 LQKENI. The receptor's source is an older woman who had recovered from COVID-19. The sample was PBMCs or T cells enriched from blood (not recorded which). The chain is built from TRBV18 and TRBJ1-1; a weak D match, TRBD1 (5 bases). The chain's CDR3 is CASSLDTPNANTEAFF. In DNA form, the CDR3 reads TGTGCCAGCTCACTGGACACCCCTAACGCGAACACTGAAGCTTTCTTT.